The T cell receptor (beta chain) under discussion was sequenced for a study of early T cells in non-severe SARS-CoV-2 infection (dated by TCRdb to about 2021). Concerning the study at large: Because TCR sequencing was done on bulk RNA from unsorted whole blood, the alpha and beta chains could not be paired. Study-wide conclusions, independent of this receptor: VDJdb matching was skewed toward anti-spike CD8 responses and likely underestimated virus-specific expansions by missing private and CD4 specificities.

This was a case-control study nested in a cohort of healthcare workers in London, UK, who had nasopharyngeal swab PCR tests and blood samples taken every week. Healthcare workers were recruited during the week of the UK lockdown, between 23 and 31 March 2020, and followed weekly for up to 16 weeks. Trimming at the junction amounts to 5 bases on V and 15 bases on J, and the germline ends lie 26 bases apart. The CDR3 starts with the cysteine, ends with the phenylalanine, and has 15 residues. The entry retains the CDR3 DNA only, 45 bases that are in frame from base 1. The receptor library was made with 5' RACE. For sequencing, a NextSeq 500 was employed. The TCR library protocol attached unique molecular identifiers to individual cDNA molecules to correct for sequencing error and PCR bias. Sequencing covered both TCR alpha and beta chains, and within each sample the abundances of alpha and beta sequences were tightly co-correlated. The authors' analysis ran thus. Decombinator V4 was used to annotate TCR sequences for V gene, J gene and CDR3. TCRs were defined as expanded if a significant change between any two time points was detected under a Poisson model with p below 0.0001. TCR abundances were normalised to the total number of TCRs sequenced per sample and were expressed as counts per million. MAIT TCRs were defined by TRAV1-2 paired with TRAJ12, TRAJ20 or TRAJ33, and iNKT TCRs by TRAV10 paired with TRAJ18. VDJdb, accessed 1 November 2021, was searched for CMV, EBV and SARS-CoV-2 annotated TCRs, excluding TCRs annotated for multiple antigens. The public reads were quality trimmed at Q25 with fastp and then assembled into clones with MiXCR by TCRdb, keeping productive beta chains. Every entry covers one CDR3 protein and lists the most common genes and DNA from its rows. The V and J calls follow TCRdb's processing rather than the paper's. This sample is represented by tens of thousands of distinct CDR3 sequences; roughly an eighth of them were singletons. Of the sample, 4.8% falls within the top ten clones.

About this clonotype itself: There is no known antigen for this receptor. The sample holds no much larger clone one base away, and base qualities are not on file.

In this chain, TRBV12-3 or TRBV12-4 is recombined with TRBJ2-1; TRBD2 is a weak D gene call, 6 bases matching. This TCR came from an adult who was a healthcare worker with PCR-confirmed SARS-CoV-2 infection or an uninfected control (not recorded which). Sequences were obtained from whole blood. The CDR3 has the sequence CASSPGMDRGVGPFF. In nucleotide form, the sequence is TGTGCCAGCAGTCCCGGGATGGACCGCGGGGTAGGGCCGTTCTTC.